This T cell receptor (beta chain) originates from a study of blood T cells in healthy people across ages (dated by TCRdb to between 2015 and 2017). Study-wide context: In model experiments, template switching captured roughly one uniquely barcoded TCR beta cDNA molecule for every two T cells. Age-related changes in TCR beta repertoire diversity were measured in the study by deep sequencing normalized with unique cDNA molecular identifiers. Four age groups were formed from the donors: young (average roughly 15 years), middle-aged (just under 40), aged (around 62) and long-lived (more than 75). Using the same blood draw, the study looked at two additional independent replicas of 1 million unique cDNA reads for two donors, one aged 18 to 30 and the other aged 80 or older.

On the study overall, not on this receptor specifically: Bulk unsorted PBMC profiling prevented conclusive comparison of naive and antigen-experienced compartments. Observed TCR beta diversity per million T cells fell roughly linearly with age, and a significant reduction was already apparent by age around 40. Estimates of total diversity based on one million sequenced T cells were regarded as lower bounds and as underestimates. There was a strong correlation between observed TCR beta diversity and the percentage of naive T cells measured by flow cytometry. Compared with the aged group, more naive CD4+ T cells, fewer expanded clones and increased TCR diversity were shown by the long-lived group, suggesting age selection. The CMV infection status of donors was not known, potentially confounding age-related changes in expanded clonotypes.

As encoded in the germline V gene (reference sequence), CDR1 is SEHNR while CDR2 is FQNEAQ. V is cut by 4 bases and J by 3 bases, and the space between the germline ends is 13 bases. The CDR3, from cysteine to phenylalanine, totals 14 residues. The only DNA kept is the CDR3, 42 bases in frame from the first base. Library construction relied on 5' RACE. The sequencer was an Illumina HiSeq 2500. A second roughly 7 to 12 cycle PCR used a sample-barcoded 5' primer and a J-beta primer mix. A template-switch 5' adaptor carrying 12 random nucleotides introduced a unique molecular identifier onto each TCR beta cDNA molecule. At least 2.5 million CDR3-containing paired-end reads were obtained from each sample. All of the RNA was converted into first-strand cDNA using the Mint cDNA synthesis kit, with a TRBC-specific oligonucleotide serving as the primer. Following uracil-DNA glycosylase treatment, a first 18-cycle PCR with universal primers M1SS and BC2_uni_R was performed on all cDNA. From the authors' description of their analysis: Normalization of each sample was performed by random selection of 1 million high-quality reads, each carrying a distinct molecular identifier. Instead of being binned into consensus sequences, reads with shared molecular identifiers were discarded. CDR3 identification, clonotype clustering and error correction used MiTCR with a Q25 quality threshold and the strictest error-elimination algorithm. Lower-bound total TCR beta diversity was estimated with a nonparametric unseen species model using Euler transformation. The public reads were reanalyzed by TCRdb: fastp trimming at Q25, MiXCR alignment, in-frame beta chains only. Entries that share a CDR3 protein sequence are merged under the most common genes and DNA. In this record, the V and J calls reflect TCRdb's handling and not the investigators' own analysis. Counted in this sample were 600,000 to 850,000 distinct CDR3 sequences; 20% to 25% of them appeared once. Of the sample, 9.4% is held by the ten largest clones.

Donors were under 40 systemically healthy Caucasian individuals from Russia aged 6 to 90 years. Each donor gave about 9.2 milliliters of peripheral blood, drawn into EDTA-treated Vacutainer tubes. PBMCs were isolated by Ficoll-Paque density-gradient centrifugation, with at least 7 million obtained per sample. Trizol reagent was used to extract total RNA from the PBMCs, yielding at least 6 micrograms per sample. For every donor, an aliquot of PBMCs went through flow cytometry to measure the percentages of naive CD45RAhigh/CD27high T cells. This clonotype has a handful of counts. The antigen this receptor binds is unknown. Qualities for individual bases were not recorded, and no much larger clone is one base off. This sample was also put to use in a study of T cells of mothers and their children. In that second paper, the authors write: Nine systemically healthy Caucasian individuals, comprising three mothers and their six children, were included as donors. cDNA synthesis used all of the extracted RNA, with around 1.6 ug of RNA in each 15 ul reaction. In the second PCR, sample barcodes and 2-4 random nucleotides were introduced via the M1S primer. More than 8 million TCR beta CDR3 reads were obtained from each mother, and some 3 million reads were obtained from each child. In both related and unrelated pairs, thymic selection shapes the output of TCR recombination in a similar way, with inherited differences having only a minor effect. Normalized repertoire overlap in related mother-child pairs was always slightly higher than in unrelated mother-child pairs, but the difference was never significant. No persistent microchimeric T cell clones were detected, at a sensitivity of roughly 99 clones per million clonotypes. To look for features that set related mother-child pairs apart from unrelated individuals, the researchers ran deep NGS to compare the TCR beta repertoires of mothers and children. On average, the children were approximately 11 +/- 4 years old, while the mothers were about 38 +/- 4 years old. After adapter ligation was performed with NEBNext reagents, the libraries were sequenced on an Illumina HiSeq 2000 with 100+100 nt paired-end reads. To avoid cross-contamination, the mother libraries and the child libraries were prepared a month apart and sequenced in separate runs. Between roughly 500,000 and 2,300,000 distinct TCR beta clonotypes were identified per donor. Naive TCR beta clonotypes were estimated from low-frequency clonotypes matched to each donor's FACS-determined naive share, without sorting.

This receptor was taken from a boy younger than 18 in good health. The sample was blood. The chain is made from TRBV7-9 and TRBJ2-7, and TRBD2 may be the D gene, going by 5 matching bases. The DNA reads TGTGCCAGCAGCTCCGGACTGACGAACTACGAGCAGTACTTC. Translated, this gives CASSSGLTNYEQYF.